These 18 T cell receptor beta chains came from one sample sequenced in a study of CXCR3-negative and CXCR3-positive naive CD8 T cells. Notes on the study in general: CXCR3-negative naive cells had less hydrophobic TRB CDR3s than did CXCR3-positive naive cells.

No cognate antigen is known for these TCRs. 5' RACE with UMI labels generated the TRB cDNA libraries. From the 5' RACE reads, TCRdb lists one entry per CDR3 protein and no DNA. The table lists roughly 120,000 distinct CDR3 sequences. Sequencing used naive CXCR3+ CD8+ T cells from blood. Subset meaning: CD45RO-CCR7+CD27+CD95- naive CD8+ T cells expressing CXCR3 (TNR3+). These receptors originate from a human donor in good health. Some clones in this sample may be carry-over from other donors' samples.

The chain recombines TRBV28 with TRBJ2-3; TCRdb names TRBD2, which stays unverified in the absence of DNA. Germline CDR1 and CDR2: MDHEN and SYDVKM. This CDR3 has 16 residues. CDR3 amino acids: CASSPRPGLRGDTQYF.

The rearrangement links TRBV28 to TRBJ2-7; the TCRdb call, TRBD2, lacks DNA for checking. The CDR3 is 15 residues long. The germline V gene has CDR1 MDHEN and CDR2 SYDVKM. The CDR3 sequence: CASKPLGQGGDEQYF.

V is TRBV11-3 and J is TRBJ2-7; TCRdb's D call, TRBD1, is unchecked because there is no DNA. Germline V lookup: CDR1 SGHNT, CDR2 YENEEA. The CDR3 totals 14 residues. CDR3 loop: CASSRRDRASEQYF.

This CDR3 reads CASSQRFDTEAFF. This chain links TRBV21-1 with TRBJ1-1. TRBV21-1 is flagged as a pseudogene. The CDR3 length is 13 residues.

The chain couples TRBV5-6 to TRBJ2-4; TCRdb's assignment of TRBD2 cannot be checked, as there is no DNA. CDR1 is SGHDT, CDR2 YYEEEE, per germline. The CDR3 totals 17 residues. Here the CDR3 reads CASSLGWEAAAKNIQYF. Using reference TRBV5-6 and TRBJ2-4 for the parts outside the CDR3, the full variable domain is DAGVTQSPTHLIKTRGQQVTLRCSPKSGHDTVSWYQQALGQGPQFIFQYYEEEERQRGNFPDRFSGHQFPNYSSELNVNALLLGDSALYLCASSLGWEAAAKNIQYFGAGTRLSVL.

V gene TRBV6-5 combines with J gene TRBJ2-1. Germline lookup yields CDR1 MNHEY and CDR2 SVGAGI. CDR3 size: 12 residues. The CDR3 loop reads CASSYSFDEQFF.

The chain has TRBV29-1 and TRBJ1-1. The V gene's germline CDR1 is SQVTM and CDR2 ANQGSEA. This CDR3 has 11 amino acids. The CDR3 here is CSVVVDTEAFF.

CDR3 residues: CASSLLTERPYEQYF. This chain links TRBV7-6 with TRBJ2-7. Germline values: CDR1 SGHVS, CDR2 FNYEAQ. This CDR3 has 15 amino acids.

The J gene is TRBJ2-2, the V gene TRBV29-1; TCRdb's D call of TRBD2 is untestable without DNA. The germline V gene has CDR1 SQVTM and CDR2 ANQGSEA. The CDR3 length is 13 residues. The CDR3 loop reads CSVDLGLTGELFF.

The chain joins TRBV10-3 to TRBJ1-2; TCRdb gives TRBD1 as the D gene, but with no DNA this cannot be confirmed. This CDR3 has 12 residues. Germline V gives CDR1 ENHRY, CDR2 SYGVKD. The CDR3 is CAIGQGGHGYTF.

The chain is built from TRBV28 and TRBJ2-1; the D gene TCRdb calls, TRBD1, cannot be checked with no DNA. Germline V gene lookup returns CDR1 MDHEN and CDR2 SYDVKM. The CDR3 loop spans 17 amino acids. The CDR3 protein is CASSSLHQGLSYNEQFF.

The chain carries TRBV10-3 and TRBJ2-1; checking the TCRdb D call of TRBD2 is not possible without DNA. Looked up from germline, CDR1 is ENHRY and CDR2 is SYGVKD. The CDR3 consists of 15 residues. The CDR3 region is CAISEGQGGYNEQFF.

The rearrangement links TRBV7-3 to TRBJ2-5; TCRdb outputs TRBD1, but without DNA this stays unchecked. The CDR3 contains 15 residues. Germline CDR1 and CDR2: SGHTA and FQGTGA. The CDR3 here is CASSEGGGQSETQYF.

The chain uses TRBV29-1 and TRBJ1-1; TCRdb indicates TRBD1, and absent DNA this call remains unverified. The CDR3 runs to 15 residues. Germline CDR1 reads SQVTM; CDR2 reads ANQGSEA. CDR3 region: CSVRDLLTGGKEAFF.

The J gene is TRBJ2-3, the V gene TRBV15; TCRdb's D call of TRBD1 is untestable without DNA. The germline V gene encodes CDR1 LNHNV and CDR2 YYDKDF (reference sequence). The CDR3 extends over 14 amino acids. This CDR3 reads CATTLDRVGDTQYF.

The chain is built from TRBV29-1 and TRBJ2-1; TCRdb reports TRBD1, a call that lacks DNA to check it against. The germline CDR1 and CDR2 sequences are SQVTM and ANQGSEA. The CDR3 covers 13 residues. The CDR3 protein is CSVGPGSYNEQFF.

V gene TRBV4-1 combines with J gene TRBJ2-5; TCRdb lists TRBD1, though no DNA is available to test this call. CDR3 size: 16 residues. CDR1 MGHRA and CDR2 YSYEKL come from the germline V gene. CDR3 residues: CASSLFVGTGAETQYF.

The CDR3 protein is CASTLGEDTQYF. The chain has TRBV11-2 and TRBJ2-3. The V gene's germline CDR1 is SGHAT and CDR2 FQNNGV. The CDR3 loop spans 12 amino acids. The whole variable domain, filled in from reference TRBV11-2 and TRBJ2-3, reads EAGVAQSPRYKIIEKRQSVAFWCNPISGHATLYWYQQILGQGPKLLIQFQNNGVVDDSQLPKDRFSAERLKGVDSTLKIQPAKLEDSAVYLCASTLGEDTQYFGPGTRLTVL.